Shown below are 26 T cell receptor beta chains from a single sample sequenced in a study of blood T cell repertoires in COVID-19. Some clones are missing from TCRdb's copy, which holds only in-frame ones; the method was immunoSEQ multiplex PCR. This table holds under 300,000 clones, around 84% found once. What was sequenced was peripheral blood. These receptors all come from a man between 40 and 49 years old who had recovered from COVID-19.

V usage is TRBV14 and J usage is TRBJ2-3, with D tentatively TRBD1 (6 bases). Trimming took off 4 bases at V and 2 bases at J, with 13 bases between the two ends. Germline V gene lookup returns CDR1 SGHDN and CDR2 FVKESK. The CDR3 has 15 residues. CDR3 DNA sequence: TGTGCCAGCAGCCGTACTAGGGGGAACACAGATACGCAGTATTTT. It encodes CASSRTRGNTDTQYF.

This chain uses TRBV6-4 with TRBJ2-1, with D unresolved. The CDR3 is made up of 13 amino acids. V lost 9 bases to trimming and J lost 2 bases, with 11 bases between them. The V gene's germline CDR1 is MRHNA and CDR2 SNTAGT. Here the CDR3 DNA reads TGTGCCAGTAGTCCGCGGCCCTACAATGAGCAGTTCTTC. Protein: CASSPRPYNEQFF.

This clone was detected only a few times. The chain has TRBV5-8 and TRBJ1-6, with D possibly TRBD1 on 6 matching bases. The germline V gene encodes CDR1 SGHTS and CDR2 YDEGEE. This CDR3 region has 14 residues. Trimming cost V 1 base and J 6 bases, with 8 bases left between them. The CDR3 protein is CASSLTGINSPLHF. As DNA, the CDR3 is TGTGCCAGCAGCTTGACAGGGATTAATTCACCCCTCCACTTT.

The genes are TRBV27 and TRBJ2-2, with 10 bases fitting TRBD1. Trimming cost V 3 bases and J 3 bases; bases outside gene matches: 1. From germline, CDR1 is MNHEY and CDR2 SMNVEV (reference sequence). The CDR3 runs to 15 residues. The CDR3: CASSFGTGDTGELFF. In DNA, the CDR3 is TGTGCCAGCAGTTTCGGGACAGGGGACACCGGGGAGCTGTTTTTT.

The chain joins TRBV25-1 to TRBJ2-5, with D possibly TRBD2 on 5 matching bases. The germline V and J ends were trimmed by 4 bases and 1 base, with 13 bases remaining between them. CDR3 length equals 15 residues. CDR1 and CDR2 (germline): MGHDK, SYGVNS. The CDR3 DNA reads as TGTGCCAGCAGTGGATCATTCGGGGTCCAAGAGACCCAGTACTTC. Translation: CASSGSFGVQETQYF. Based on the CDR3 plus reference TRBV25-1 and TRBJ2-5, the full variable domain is EADIYQTPRYLVIGTGKKITLECSQTMGHDKMYWYQQDPGMELHLIHYSYGVNSTEKGDLSSESTVSRIRTEHFPLTLESARPSHTSQYLCASSGSFGVQETQYFGPGTRLLVL.

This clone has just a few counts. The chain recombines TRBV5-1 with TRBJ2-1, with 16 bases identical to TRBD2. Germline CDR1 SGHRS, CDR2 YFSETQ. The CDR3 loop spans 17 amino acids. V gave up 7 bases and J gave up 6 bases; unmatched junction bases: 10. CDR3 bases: TGCGCCAGCTCGGGACTAGCGGGAGGGCCCACTTCCAATGAGCAGTTCTTC. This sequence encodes CASSGLAGGPTSNEQFF.

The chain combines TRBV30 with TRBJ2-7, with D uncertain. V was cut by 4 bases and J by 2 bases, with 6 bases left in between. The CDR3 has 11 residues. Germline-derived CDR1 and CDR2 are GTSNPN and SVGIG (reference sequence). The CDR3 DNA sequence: TGTGCCTGGACCAGAACCTACGAGCAGTACTTC. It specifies CAWTRTYEQYF. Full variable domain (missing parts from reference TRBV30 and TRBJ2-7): SQTIHQWPATLVQPVGSPLSLECTVEGTSNPNLYWYRQAAGRGLQLLFYSVGIGQISSEVPQNLSASRPQDRQFILSSKKLLLSDSGFYLCAWTRTYEQYFGPGTRLTVT.

Written as DNA, the CDR3 is TGTGCCAGCAGCTTAGGGTCGGGGTTGAACACTGAAGCTTTCTTT. Translated, it gives CASSLGSGLNTEAFF. The chain is built from TRBV7-9 and TRBJ1-1; D remains ambiguous. CDR1 SEHNR and CDR2 FQNEAQ come from the germline V gene (reference sequence). The CDR3 consists of 15 residues. Trimming cost V 1 base and J 0 bases, with 9 bases left between them.

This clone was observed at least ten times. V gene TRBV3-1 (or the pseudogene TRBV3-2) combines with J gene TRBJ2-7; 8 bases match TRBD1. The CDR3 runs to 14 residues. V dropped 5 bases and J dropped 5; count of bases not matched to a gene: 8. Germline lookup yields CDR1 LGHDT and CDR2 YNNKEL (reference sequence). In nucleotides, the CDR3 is TGTGCCAGCAGCGGCCGGGACAGGTATAACGAGCAGTACTTC. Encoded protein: CASSGRDRYNEQYF.

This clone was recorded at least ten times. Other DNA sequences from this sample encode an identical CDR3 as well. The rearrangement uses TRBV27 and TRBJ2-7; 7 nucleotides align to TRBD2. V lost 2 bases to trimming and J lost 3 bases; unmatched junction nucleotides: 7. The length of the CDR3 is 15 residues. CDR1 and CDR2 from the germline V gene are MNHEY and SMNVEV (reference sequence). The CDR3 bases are TGTGCCAGCAGTTTAAGGCCCGGGAGGAGCTACGAGCAGTACTTC. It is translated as CASSLRPGRSYEQYF.

CDR3 sequence (DNA): TGTGCCAGCAGTAAGACAGGGAACGAGCAGTACTTC. Translating gives CASSKTGNEQYF. V usage is TRBV6-5 and J usage is TRBJ2-7, with TRBD1 identical over 7 bases. This CDR3 spans 12 amino acids. Germline V gene sequence: CDR1 MNHEY, CDR2 SVGAGI. Trimming at V came to 5 bases and at J to 5 bases, leaving 3 bases not matched to a gene.

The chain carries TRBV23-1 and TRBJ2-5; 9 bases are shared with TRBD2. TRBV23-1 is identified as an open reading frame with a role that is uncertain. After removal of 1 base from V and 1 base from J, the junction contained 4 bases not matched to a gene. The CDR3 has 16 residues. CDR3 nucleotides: TGCGCCAGCAGTCAATGGTGGCGGGAGGGCCAAGAGACCCAGTACTTC. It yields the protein CASSQWWREGQETQYF.

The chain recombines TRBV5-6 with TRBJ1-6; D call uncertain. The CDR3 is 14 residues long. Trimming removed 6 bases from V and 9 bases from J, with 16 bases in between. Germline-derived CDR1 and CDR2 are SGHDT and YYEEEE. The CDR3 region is CASTIAATFSPLHF. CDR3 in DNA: TGTGCCAGCACTATCGCTGCGACATTTTCACCCCTCCACTTT.

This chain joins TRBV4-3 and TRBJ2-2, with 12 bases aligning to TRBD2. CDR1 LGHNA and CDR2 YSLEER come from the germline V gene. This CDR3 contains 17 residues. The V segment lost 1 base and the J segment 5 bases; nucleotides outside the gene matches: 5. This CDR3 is CASSQGLAGDWTGELFF. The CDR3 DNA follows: TGCGCCAGCAGCCAAGGACTAGCGGGAGATTGGACCGGGGAGCTGTTTTTT.

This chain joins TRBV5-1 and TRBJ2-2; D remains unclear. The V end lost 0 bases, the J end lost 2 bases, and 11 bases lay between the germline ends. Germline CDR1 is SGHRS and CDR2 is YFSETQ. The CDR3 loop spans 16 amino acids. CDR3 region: CASSLGPLLNTGELFF. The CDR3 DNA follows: TGCGCCAGCAGCTTGGGCCCCCTACTCAACACCGGGGAGCTGTTTTTT.

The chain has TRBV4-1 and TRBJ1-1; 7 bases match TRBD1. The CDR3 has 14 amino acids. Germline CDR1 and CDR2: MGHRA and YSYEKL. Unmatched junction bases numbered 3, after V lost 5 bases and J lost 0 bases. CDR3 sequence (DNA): TGCGCCAGCAGCTTGGGACAGTTGAACACTGAAGCTTTCTTT. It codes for CASSLGQLNTEAFF.

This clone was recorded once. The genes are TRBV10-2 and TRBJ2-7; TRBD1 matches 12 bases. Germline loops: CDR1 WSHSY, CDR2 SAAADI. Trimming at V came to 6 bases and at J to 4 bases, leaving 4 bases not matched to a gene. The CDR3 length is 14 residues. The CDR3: CASRRDRGLYEQYF. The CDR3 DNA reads TGCGCCAGCAGAAGGGACAGGGGGCTGTACGAGCAGTACTTC.

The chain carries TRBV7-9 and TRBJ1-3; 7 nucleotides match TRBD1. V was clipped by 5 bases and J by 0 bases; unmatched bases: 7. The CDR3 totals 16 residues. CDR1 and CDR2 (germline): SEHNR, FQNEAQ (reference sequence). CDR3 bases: TGTGCCAGCAGCGCCTGGACAGGAGGCTCTGGAAACACCATATATTTT. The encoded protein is CASSAWTGGSGNTIYF. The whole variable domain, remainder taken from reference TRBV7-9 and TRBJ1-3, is DTGVSQNPRHKITKRGQNVTFRCDPISEHNRLYWYRQTLGQGPEFLTYFQNEAQLEKSRLLSDRFSAERPKGSFSTLEIQRTEQGDSAMYLCASSAWTGGSGNTIYFGEGSWLTVV.

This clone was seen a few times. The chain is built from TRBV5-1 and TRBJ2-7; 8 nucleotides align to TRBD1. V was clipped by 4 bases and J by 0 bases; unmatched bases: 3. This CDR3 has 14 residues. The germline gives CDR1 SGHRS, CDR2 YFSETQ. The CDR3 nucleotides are TGCGCCAGCAGCGACAGGGGTAGCTCCTACGAGCAGTACTTC. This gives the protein CASSDRGSSYEQYF.

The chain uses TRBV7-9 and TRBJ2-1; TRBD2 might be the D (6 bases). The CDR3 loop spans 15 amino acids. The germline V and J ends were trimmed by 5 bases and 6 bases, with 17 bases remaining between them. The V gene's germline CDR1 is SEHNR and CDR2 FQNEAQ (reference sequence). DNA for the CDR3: TGTGCCAGCAGCGCGAAAGGCGGGACCCTCAATGAGCAGTTCTTC. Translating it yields CASSAKGGTLNEQFF.

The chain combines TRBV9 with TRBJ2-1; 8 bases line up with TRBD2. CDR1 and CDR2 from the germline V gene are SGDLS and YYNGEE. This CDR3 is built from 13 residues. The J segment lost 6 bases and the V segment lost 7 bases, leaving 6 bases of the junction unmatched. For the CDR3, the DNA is TGTGCCAGCGCCGGGAGGGCCGGCAATGAGCAGTTCTTC. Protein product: CASAGRAGNEQFF.

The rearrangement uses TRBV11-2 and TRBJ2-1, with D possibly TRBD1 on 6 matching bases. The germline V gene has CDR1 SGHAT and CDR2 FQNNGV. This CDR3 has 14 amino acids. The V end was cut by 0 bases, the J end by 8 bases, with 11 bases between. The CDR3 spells CASSLEGGGYEQFF. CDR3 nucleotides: TGTGCCAGCAGCTTAGAGGGTGGGGGCTATGAGCAGTTCTTC. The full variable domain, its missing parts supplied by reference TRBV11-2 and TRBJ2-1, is EAGVAQSPRYKIIEKRQSVAFWCNPISGHATLYWYQQILGQGPKLLIQFQNNGVVDDSQLPKDRFSAERLKGVDSTLKIQPAKLEDSAVYLCASSLEGGGYEQFFGPGTRLTVL.

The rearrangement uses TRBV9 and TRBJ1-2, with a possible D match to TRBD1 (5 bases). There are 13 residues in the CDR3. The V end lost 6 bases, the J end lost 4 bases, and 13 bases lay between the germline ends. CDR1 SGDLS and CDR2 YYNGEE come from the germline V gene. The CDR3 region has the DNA TGTGCCAGCAATCGTCCAGGGTTCTATGGCTACACCTTC. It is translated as CASNRPGFYGYTF.

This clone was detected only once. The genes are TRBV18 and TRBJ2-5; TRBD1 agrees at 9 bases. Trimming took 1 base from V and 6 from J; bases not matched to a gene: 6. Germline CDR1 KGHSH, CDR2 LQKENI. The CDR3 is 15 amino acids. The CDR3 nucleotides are TGTGCCAGCTCACCACGACAGGGGGTAGGGCAGACCCAGTACTTC. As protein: CASSPRQGVGQTQYF. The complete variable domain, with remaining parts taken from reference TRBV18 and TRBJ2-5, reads NAGVMQNPRHLVRRRGQEARLRCSPMKGHSHVYWYRQLPEEGLKFMVYLQKENIIDESGMPKERFSAEFPKEGPSILRIQQVVRGDSAAYFCASSPRQGVGQTQYFGPGTRLLVL.

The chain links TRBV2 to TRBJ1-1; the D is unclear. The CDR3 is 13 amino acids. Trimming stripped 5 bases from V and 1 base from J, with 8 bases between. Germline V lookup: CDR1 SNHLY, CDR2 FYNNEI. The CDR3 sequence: CASSSERNTEAFF. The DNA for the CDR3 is TGTGCCAGCAGTAGCGAGCGGAACACTGAAGCTTTCTTT.

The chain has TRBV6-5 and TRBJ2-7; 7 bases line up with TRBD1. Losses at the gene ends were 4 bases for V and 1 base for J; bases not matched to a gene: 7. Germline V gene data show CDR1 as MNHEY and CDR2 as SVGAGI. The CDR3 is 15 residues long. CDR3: CASSSPDRFSYEQYF. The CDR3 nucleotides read TGTGCCAGCAGTTCACCGGACAGGTTTTCCTACGAGCAGTACTTC.